These T cell receptor beta chains were read from a single sample in a study of T cell changes during pregnancy in multiple sclerosis. The method was immunoSEQ multiplex PCR; TCRdb's version includes in-frame clones alone and lacks a portion of them. The top ten clones hold about 3% of a sample with fewer than 130,000 clones, 91% of them seen once. This specimen consisted of peripheral blood, obtained after pregnancy. All receptors come from a female donor with multiple sclerosis, enrolled in a pregnancy study. Both conserved end residues are part of each CDR3. Fields, in order: D gene, J gene, V gene, clone size, CDR3 protein, CDR3 DNA. A D gene is named only where the DNA matches it firmly. The size of a clone is reported for some rows only, either as once, few or many, or as a class for expanded clones.

NA | TRBJ1-2 | TRBV29-1 | NA | CSVQTTNYGYTF | TGCAGCGTTCAGACAACTAACTATGGCTACACCTTC
TRBD1 | TRBJ2-5 | TRBV5-1 | NA | CASSLAGTGGETQYF | TGCGCCAGCAGCTTAGCCGGGACAGGGGGAGAGACCCAGTACTTC
TRBD1 | TRBJ2-7 | TRBV7-6 | NA | CASSPGQGIIYEQYF | TGTGCCAGCAGCCCGGGACAGGGTATCATCTACGAGCAGTACTTC
TRBD1 | TRBJ1-1 | TRBV18 | NA | CASSRDRGSTEAFF | TGTGCCAGCTCAAGGGACAGGGGGAGCACTGAAGCTTTCTTT
NA | TRBJ1-3 | TRBV5-1 | NA | CASSLASDRASGGNTIYF | TGCGCCAGCAGCTTGGCCTCAGACAGAGCCTCTGGGGGAAACACCATATATTTT
NA | TRBJ1-5 | TRBV2 | NA | CASSQGANQPQHF | TGTGCCAGTTCACAGGGTGCTAATCAGCCCCAGCATTTT
TRBD2 | TRBJ2-1 | TRBV25-1 | NA | CASSELGGLADNEQFF | TGTGCCAGCAGTGAATTGGGGGGACTAGCTGACAATGAGCAGTTCTTC
TRBD1 | TRBJ1-1 | TRBV30 | NA | CAWNQGASEEAFF | TGTGCCTGGAATCAGGGGGCCTCTGAGGAGGCTTTCTTT
TRBD2 | TRBJ2-3 | TRBV7-9 | NA | CASSPTSGAPSAQYF | TGTGCCAGCAGCCCTACTAGCGGGGCCCCCTCGGCGCAGTATTTT
NA | TRBJ1-2 | TRBV5-1 | NA | CASSPSTTNYGYTF | TGCGCCAGCAGCCCGTCGACAACTAACTATGGCTACACCTTC
NA | TRBJ2-5 | TRBV7-6 | NA | CASSYYGEYQETQYF | TGTGCCAGCAGCTACTACGGAGAGTACCAAGAGACCCAGTACTTC
NA | TRBJ1-1 | TRBV6-5 | NA | CASSYESYTEAFF | TGTGCCAGCAGTTACGAGTCCTACACTGAAGCTTTCTTT
NA | TRBJ1-5 | TRBV9 | NA | CASSVAGIIQPQHF | TGTGCCAGCAGCGTAGCAGGGATCATTCAGCCCCAGCATTTT
NA | TRBJ1-6 | TRBV5-1 | NA | CASSMGRDNSPLHF | TGCGCCAGCAGCATGGGACGGGATAATTCACCCCTCCACTTT
TRBD1 | TRBJ1-2 | TRBV29-1 | NA | CSGGPGTGANYGYTF | TGCAGCGGGGGCCCCGGGACAGGGGCGAACTATGGCTACACCTTC
TRBD1 | TRBJ2-7 | TRBV5-6 | NA | CASSFEGATVGEQYF | TGTGCCAGCAGCTTTGAGGGGGCAACGGTTGGCGAGCAGTACTTC
TRBD2 | TRBJ2-3 | TRBV19 | NA | CASTATSGGAVDTQYF | TGTGCCAGTACCGCGACTAGCGGGGGGGCGGTAGATACGCAGTATTTT
TRBD1 | TRBJ1-1 | TRBV5-1 | NA | CASSPVIDRVNTEAFF | TGCGCCAGCAGCCCCGTTATCGACAGGGTGAACACTGAAGCTTTCTTT
NA | TRBJ1-4 | TRBV27 | once | CASSFSGGAGEKLFF | TGTGCCAGCAGTTTTTCGGGGGGCGCGGGTGAAAAACTGTTTTTT
TRBD1 | TRBJ1-5 | TRBV11-2 | once | CASSPGQGTSNQPQHF | TGTGCCAGCAGCCCCGGACAGGGGACGTCTAATCAGCCCCAGCATTTT
NA | TRBJ2-5 | TRBV6-5 | NA | CASGQRGGETQYF | TGTGCCAGCGGGCAAAGGGGTGGAGAGACCCAGTACTTC
TRBD1 | TRBJ2-7 | TRBV6-5 | NA | CASSRTGSSYEQYF | TGTGCCAGCAGTCGGACAGGGAGCTCCTACGAGCAGTACTTC
NA | TRBJ1-2 | TRBV5-1 | NA | CASSFPGTGYGYTF | TGCGCCAGCAGCTTCCCAGGTACTGGCTATGGCTACACCTTC
NA | TRBJ2-5 | TRBV5-1 | NA | CASSLDSRETQYF | TGCGCCAGCAGCTTGGACTCGAGAGAGACCCAGTACTTC
TRBD1 | TRBJ1-1 | TRBV5-3 | NA | CARSSKLQGHYTEAFF | TGTGCCAGAAGCTCAAAACTACAGGGGCACTACACTGAAGCTTTCTTT
TRBD2 | TRBJ2-1 | TRBV11-2 | NA | CASSWTSGGVLNEQFF | TGTGCCAGCAGCTGGACTAGCGGGGGGGTTTTAAATGAGCAGTTCTTC
NA | TRBJ1-2 | TRBV5-6 | NA | CASSLSFMGGDYGYTF | TGTGCCAGCAGCTTGAGTTTTATGGGGGGGGACTATGGCTACACCTTC
TRBD2 | TRBJ2-3 | TRBV19 | NA | CASNSLAGPTDTQYF | TGTGCCAGTAATTCCCTAGCGGGCCCCACAGATACGCAGTATTTT
NA | TRBJ1-4 | TRBV5-1 | NA | CASSSTGTTNEKLFF | TGCGCCAGCAGCTCAACAGGGACAACTAATGAAAAACTGTTTTTT
NA | TRBJ2-1 | TRBV5-1 | NA | CASSLVVESEQFF | TGCGCCAGCAGCTTGGTTGTGGAGAGTGAGCAGTTCTTC
TRBD2 | TRBJ2-1 | TRBV6-4 | few | CASSDSPSGGYNEQFF | TGTGCCAGCAGTGACTCTCCTAGCGGGGGTTACAATGAGCAGTTCTTC
NA | TRBJ2-7 | TRBV19 | NA | CASSLSNPSEQYF | TGTGCCAGTAGCCTATCAAATCCGTCCGAGCAGTACTTC
TRBD1 | TRBJ1-1 | TRBV6-1 | NA | CASSARTGSTEAFF | TGTGCCAGCAGTGCGCGGACAGGGAGCACTGAAGCTTTCTTT
NA | TRBJ1-4 | TRBV29-1 | NA | CSVVGQNNEKLFF | TGCAGCGTTGTAGGACAGAATAATGAAAAACTGTTTTTT
TRBD1 | TRBJ2-3 | TRBV7-3 | NA | CASSRDRGTDTQYF | TGTGCCAGCAGCAGAGACAGGGGAACAGATACGCAGTATTTT
TRBD1 | TRBJ1-2 | TRBV11-2 | NA | CASSLDRRQGALADGYTF | TGTGCCAGCAGCTTAGATCGGAGACAGGGGGCGCTCGCGGATGGCTACACCTTC
NA | TRBJ2-1 | TRBV2 | few | CASSAAGLNNEQFF | TGTGCCAGCAGTGCGGCGGGCCTAAACAATGAGCAGTTCTTC
TRBD1 | TRBJ1-1 | TRBV7-3 | NA | CASSLTGGFPNTEAFF | TGTGCCAGCAGCCTTACAGGGGGCTTTCCCAACACTGAAGCTTTCTTT
TRBD1 | TRBJ2-2 | TRBV2 | NA | CATHRGRDTGELFF | TGTGCCACCCACAGGGGGCGGGACACCGGGGAGCTGTTTTTT
NA | TRBJ2-7 | TRBV7-9 | once | CASSSRQASYEQYF | TGTGCCAGCAGCTCGAGACAGGCATCCTACGAGCAGTACTTC
TRBD2 | TRBJ2-3 | TRBV9 | NA | CASSLPISRGGDTQYF | TGTGCCAGCAGCTTACCGATTAGCCGCGGGGGAGATACGCAGTATTTT
TRBD1 | TRBJ1-2 | TRBV5-1 | NA | CASSPRTGENGYTF | TGCGCCAGCAGCCCCCGGACAGGGGAAAATGGCTACACCTTC
NA | TRBJ2-7 | TRBV14 | NA | CASSQESEIDEQYF | TGTGCCAGCAGCCAGGAATCGGAGATCGACGAGCAGTACTTC
NA | TRBJ2-7 | TRBV5-1 | NA | CASSLGGAGSYEQYF | TGCGCCAGCAGCTTGGGTGGGGCAGGATCCTACGAGCAGTACTTC
TRBD2 | TRBJ2-1 | TRBV11-2 | NA | CASSSVAGGYNEQFF | TGTGCCAGCAGCTCCGTAGCGGGGGGTTACAATGAGCAGTTCTTC
NA | TRBJ2-5 | TRBV6-6 | few | CASSGGTSILGTQYF | TGTGCCAGCAGCGGCGGGACCTCGATTTTAGGGACCCAGTACTTC
TRBD2 | TRBJ2-7 | TRBV19 | NA | CASSIAGGSHEQYF | TGTGCCAGTAGTATCGCCGGGGGGAGCCACGAGCAGTACTTC
NA | TRBJ2-1 | TRBV5-1 | NA | CASSLGGADDEQFF | TGCGCCAGCAGCTTAGGGGGGGCGGACGATGAGCAGTTCTTC
NA | TRBJ1-6 | TRBV14 | NA | CASSQDRAAAGSPLHF | TGTGCCAGCAGCCAAGATCGGGCAGCGGCTGGGTCACCCCTCCACTTT
NA | TRBJ2-7 | TRBV5-1 | NA | CASSLQDSYEQYF | TGCGCCAGCAGCTTACAGGATTCCTACGAGCAGTACTTC
TRBD2 | TRBJ2-3 | TRBV13 | NA | CASSFTRGGGDTQYF | TGTGCCAGCAGCTTTACCCGCGGGGGGGGAGATACGCAGTATTTT
NA | TRBJ1-4 | TRBV7-2 | NA | CASSPGNNEKLFF | TGTGCCAGCAGCCCAGGAAATAATGAAAAACTGTTTTTT
NA | TRBJ1-5 | TRBV19 | NA | CASSLGRGDNQPQHF | TGTGCCAGTAGTCTGGGCAGGGGAGACAATCAGCCCCAGCATTTT
NA | TRBJ1-2 | TRBV25-1 | NA | CASSEYLLTGNYGYTF | TGTGCCAGCAGTGAATACCTCCTGACAGGCAACTATGGCTACACCTTC
TRBD2 | TRBJ2-1 | TRBV30 | NA | CAWSVRRLAGGPSSYNEQFF | TGTGCCTGGAGTGTACGTAGACTAGCGGGGGGGCCGAGCTCCTACAATGAGCAGTTCTTC
NA | TRBJ2-7 | TRBV2 | few | CASSENLPLSYF | TGTGCCAGCAGTGAAAATCTCCCCTTGTCGTACTTC
NA | TRBJ1-1 | TRBV4-1 | few | CASSQGHTEAFF | TGCGCCAGCAGCCAGGGGCACACTGAAGCTTTCTTT
NA | TRBJ2-1 | TRBV19 | once | CASSIGPRGSSYNEQFF | TGTGCCAGTAGTATAGGCCCCCGGGGGTCGTCTTACAATGAGCAGTTCTTC
TRBD2 | TRBJ2-3 | TRBV11-2 | NA | CASSPHLSGGAGTQYF | TGTGCCAGCAGCCCCCACCTTAGCGGGGGGGCCGGGACGCAGTATTTT